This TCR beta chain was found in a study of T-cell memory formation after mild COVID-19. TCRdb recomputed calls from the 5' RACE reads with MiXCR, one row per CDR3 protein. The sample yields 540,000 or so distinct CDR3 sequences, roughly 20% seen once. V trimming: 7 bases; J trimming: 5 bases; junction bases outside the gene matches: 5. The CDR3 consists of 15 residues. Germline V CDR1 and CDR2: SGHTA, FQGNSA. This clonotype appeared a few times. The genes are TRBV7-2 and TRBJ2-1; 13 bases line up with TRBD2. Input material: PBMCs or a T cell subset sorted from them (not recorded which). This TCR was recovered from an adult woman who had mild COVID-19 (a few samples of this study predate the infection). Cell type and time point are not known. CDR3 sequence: CASIAGTSGNNEQFF. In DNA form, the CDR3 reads TGTGCCAGCATCGCCGGGACTAGCGGGAACAATGAGCAGTTCTTC.